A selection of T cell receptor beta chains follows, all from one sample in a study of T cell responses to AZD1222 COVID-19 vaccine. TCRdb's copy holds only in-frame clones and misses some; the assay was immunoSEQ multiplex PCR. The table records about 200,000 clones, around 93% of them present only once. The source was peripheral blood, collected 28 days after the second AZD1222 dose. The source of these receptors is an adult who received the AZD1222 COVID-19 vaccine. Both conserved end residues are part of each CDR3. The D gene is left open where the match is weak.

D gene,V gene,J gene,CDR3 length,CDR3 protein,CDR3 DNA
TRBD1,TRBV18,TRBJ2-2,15,CASSPTGDGTGELFF,TGTGCCAGCTCACCCACAGGGGACGGAACCGGGGAGCTGTTTTTT
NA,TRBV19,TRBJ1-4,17,CASSTPGSPATNEKLFF,TGTGCCAGTAGCACACCGGGGAGTCCGGCAACTAATGAAAAACTGTTTTTT
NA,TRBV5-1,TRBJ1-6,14,CASSSGQVNSPLHF,TGCGCCAGCAGCTCGGGACAAGTGAATTCACCCCTCCACTTT
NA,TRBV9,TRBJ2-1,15,CASSVATTSVGEQFF,TGTGCCAGCAGCGTAGCAACAACCTCCGTGGGTGAGCAGTTCTTC
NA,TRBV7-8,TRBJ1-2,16,CASSELSGLANYGYTF,TGTGCCAGCAGCGAATTATCGGGACTTGCTAACTATGGCTACACCTTC
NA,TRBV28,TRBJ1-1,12,CASSYNRVEAFF,TGTGCCAGCAGTTACAACAGGGTTGAAGCTTTCTTT
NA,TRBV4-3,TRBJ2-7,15,CASSQGLYQNFEQYF,TGCGCCAGCAGCCAAGGGCTATATCAAAACTTTGAGCAGTACTTC
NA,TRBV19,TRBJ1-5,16,CASSPVARISNQPQHF,TGTGCCAGTAGTCCGGTTGCCAGGATAAGCAATCAGCCCCAGCATTTT
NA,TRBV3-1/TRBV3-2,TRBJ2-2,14,CASSAPGQTGELFF,TGTGCCAGCAGCGCTCCAGGGCAGACCGGGGAGCTGTTTTTT
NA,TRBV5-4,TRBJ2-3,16,CASSSWGRGETDTQYF,TGTGCCAGCAGCTCCTGGGGCAGGGGGGAGACAGATACGCAGTATTTT
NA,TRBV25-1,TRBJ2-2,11,CASRGVGELFF,TGTGCCAGTAGGGGCGTCGGGGAGCTGTTTTTT
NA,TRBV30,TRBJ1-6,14,CAWRDTGTGSPLHF,TGTGCCTGGAGAGATACAGGGACGGGATCACCCCTCCACTTT
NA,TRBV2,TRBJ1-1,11,CASRENTEAFF,TGTGCCAGCCGCGAGAACACTGAAGCTTTCTTT
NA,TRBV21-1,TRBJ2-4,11,CANRCEDIQYF,TGTGCCAACCGGTGCGAGGACATTCAGTACTTC
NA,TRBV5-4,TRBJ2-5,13,CASSRDGGETQYF,TGTGCCAGCAGCAGGGATGGGGGAGAGACCCAGTACTTC